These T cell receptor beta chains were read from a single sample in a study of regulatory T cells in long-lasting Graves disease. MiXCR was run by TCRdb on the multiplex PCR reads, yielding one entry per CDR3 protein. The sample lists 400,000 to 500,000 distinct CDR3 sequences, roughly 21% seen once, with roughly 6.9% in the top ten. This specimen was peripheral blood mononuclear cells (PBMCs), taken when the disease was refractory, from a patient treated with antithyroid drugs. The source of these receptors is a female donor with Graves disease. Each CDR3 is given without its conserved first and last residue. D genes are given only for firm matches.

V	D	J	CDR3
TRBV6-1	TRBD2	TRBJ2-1	ASEASGNFNEQF
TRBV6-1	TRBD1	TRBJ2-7	ASSLGEGGGSEQY
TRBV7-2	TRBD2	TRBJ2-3	ASSISGVSTDTQY
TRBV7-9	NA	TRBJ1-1	ASRPPPIFGLNTEAF
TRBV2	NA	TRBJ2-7	ASSSGSSYEQY
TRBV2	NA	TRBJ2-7	ASVERGTLEQY
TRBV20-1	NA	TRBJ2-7	SAIQQQISYEQY
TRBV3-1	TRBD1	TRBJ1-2	ASSRPGQGRGYT
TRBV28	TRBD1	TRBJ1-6	ATGPDRGHSPLH
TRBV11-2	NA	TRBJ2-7	ASSPRRTNYEQY
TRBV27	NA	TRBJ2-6	ASSLDGANVLT
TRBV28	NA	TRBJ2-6	ASRDGAGTLSGANVLT
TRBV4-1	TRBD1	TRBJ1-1	ASSQVLRQGPNTEAF
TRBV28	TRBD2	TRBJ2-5	ASSSRTGRASGRRLETQY
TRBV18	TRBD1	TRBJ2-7	ASSPGQGISYEQY
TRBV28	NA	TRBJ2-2	ASSLVGGGELF
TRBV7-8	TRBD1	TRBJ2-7	ASSLATVRTGGSYEQY
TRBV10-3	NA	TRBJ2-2	AIREAPGELF
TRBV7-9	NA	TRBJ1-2	ASSYLRDTGRKTNYGYT
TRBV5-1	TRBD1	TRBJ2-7	ASSSPGQFRYEQY
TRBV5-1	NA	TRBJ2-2	ASHSTGGNTGELF
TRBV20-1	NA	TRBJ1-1	SAPELNTEAF
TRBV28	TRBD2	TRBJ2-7	ASTRRGASGRDEQY
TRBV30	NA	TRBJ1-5	AWSGAYSNQPQH
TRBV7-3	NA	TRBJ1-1	ASSNQGMNTEAF
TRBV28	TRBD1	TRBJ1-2	ASSLSQGNYGYT